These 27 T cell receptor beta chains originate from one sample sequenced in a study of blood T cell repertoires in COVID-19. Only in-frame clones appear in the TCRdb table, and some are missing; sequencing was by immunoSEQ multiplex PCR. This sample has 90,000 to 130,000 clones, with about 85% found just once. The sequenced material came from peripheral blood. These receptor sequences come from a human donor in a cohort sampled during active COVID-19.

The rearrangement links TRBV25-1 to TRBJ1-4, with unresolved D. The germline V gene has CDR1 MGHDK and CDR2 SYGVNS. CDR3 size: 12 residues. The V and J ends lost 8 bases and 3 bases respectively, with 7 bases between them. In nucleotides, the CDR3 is TGTGCCAGCCTCTCCCCTAATGAAAAACTGTTTTTT. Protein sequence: CASLSPNEKLFF. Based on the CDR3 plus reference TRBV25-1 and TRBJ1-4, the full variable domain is EADIYQTPRYLVIGTGKKITLECSQTMGHDKMYWYQQDPGMELHLIHYSYGVNSTEKGDLSSESTVSRIRTEHFPLTLESARPSHTSQYLCASLSPNEKLFFGSGTQLSVL.

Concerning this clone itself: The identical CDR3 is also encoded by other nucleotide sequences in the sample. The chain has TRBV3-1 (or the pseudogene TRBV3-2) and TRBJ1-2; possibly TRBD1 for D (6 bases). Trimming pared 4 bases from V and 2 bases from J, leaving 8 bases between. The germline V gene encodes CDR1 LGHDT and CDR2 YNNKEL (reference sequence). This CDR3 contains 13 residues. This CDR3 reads CASSPGTNYGYTF. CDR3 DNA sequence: TGTGCCAGCAGCCCCGGGACAAACTATGGCTACACCTTC.

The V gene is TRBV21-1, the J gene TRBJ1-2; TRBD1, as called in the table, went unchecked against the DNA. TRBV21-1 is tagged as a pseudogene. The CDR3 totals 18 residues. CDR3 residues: CASSQSSRGILNNYGYTF. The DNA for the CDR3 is TGTGCCAGCAGCCAATCCTCTAGGGGGATATTAAATAACTATGGCTACACCTTC.

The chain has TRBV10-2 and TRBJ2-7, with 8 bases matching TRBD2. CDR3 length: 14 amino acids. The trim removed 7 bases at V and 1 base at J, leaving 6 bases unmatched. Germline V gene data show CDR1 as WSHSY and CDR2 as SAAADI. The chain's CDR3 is CASTLAGTSYEQYF. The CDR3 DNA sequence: TGCGCCAGCACCCTAGCGGGTACTTCCTACGAGCAGTACTTC.

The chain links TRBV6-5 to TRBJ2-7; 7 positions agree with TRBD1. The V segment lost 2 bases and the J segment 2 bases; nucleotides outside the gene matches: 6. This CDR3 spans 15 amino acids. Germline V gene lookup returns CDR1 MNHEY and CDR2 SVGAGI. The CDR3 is CASSYKGAGAYEQYF. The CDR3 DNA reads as TGTGCCAGCAGTTACAAGGGGGCCGGAGCCTACGAGCAGTACTTC.

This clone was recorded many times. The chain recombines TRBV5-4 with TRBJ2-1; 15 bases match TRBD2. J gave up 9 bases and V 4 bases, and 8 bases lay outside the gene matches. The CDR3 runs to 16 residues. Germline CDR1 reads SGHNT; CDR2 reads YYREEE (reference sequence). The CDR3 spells CASSPGLAGGSGEQFF. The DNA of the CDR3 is TGTGCCAGCAGCCCGGGACTAGCGGGAGGTAGCGGTGAGCAGTTCTTC.

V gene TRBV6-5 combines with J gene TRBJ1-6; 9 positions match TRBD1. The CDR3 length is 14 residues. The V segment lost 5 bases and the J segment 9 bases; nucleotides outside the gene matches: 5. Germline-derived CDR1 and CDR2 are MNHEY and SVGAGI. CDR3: CASSPGTGISPLHF. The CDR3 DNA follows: TGTGCCAGCAGTCCCGGGACAGGGATTTCACCCCTCCACTTT.

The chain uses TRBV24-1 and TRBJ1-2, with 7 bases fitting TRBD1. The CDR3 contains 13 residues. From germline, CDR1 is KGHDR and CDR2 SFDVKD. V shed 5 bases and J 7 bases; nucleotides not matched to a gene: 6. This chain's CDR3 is CATSVPGQVGYTF. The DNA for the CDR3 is TGTGCCACCAGTGTCCCCGGACAGGTTGGCTACACCTTC.

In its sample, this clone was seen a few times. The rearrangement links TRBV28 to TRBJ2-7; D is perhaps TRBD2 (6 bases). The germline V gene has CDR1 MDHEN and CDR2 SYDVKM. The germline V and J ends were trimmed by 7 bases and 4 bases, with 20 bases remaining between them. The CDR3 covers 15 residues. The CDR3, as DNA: TGTGCCAGCACCACAACGGGGTACGGGAGATACGAGCAGTACTTC. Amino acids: CASTTTGYGRYEQYF.

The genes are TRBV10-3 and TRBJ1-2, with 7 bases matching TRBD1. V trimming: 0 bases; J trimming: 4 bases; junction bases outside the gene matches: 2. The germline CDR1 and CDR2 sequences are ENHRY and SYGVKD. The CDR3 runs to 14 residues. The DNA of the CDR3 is TGTGCCATCAGTGAGTCCGACAGGGCCTATGGCTACACCTTC. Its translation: CAISESDRAYGYTF.

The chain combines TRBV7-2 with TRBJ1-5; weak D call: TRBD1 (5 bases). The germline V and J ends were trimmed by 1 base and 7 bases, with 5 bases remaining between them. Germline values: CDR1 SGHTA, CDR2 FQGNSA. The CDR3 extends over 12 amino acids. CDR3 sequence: CASSLGQQPQHF. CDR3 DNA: TGTGCCAGCAGCTTAGGACAGCAGCCCCAGCATTTT.

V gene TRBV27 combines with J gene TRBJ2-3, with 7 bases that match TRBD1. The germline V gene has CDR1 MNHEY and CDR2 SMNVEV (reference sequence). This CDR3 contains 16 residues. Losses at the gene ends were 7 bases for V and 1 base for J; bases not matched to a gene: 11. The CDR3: CASNVQGGLRTDTQYF. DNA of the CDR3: TGTGCCAGCAATGTCCAAGGGGGCCTCCGCACAGATACGCAGTATTTT.

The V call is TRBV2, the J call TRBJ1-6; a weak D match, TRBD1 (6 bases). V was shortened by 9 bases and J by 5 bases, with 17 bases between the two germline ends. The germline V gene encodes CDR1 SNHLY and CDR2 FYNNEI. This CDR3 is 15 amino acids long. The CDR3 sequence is CASHVRRTDNSPLHF. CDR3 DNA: TGTGCCAGTCACGTACGACGGACAGATAATTCACCCCTCCACTTT.

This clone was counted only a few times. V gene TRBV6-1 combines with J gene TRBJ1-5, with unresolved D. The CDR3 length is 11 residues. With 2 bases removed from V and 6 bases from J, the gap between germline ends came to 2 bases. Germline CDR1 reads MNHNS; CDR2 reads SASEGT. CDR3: CASSELQPQHF. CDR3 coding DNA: TGTGCCAGCAGTGAACTTCAGCCCCAGCATTTT.

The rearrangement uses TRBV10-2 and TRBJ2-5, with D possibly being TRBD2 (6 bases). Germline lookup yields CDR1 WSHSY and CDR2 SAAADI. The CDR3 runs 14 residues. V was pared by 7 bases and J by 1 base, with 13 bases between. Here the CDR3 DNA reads TGCGCCAGCATTCGGGGGAGCCCCCAAGAGACCCAGTACTTC. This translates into CASIRGSPQETQYF.

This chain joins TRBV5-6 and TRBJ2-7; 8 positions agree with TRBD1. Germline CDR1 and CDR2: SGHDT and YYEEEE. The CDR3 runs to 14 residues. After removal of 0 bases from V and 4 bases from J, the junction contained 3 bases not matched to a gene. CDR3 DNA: TGTGCCAGCAGCTTGGGGCAGGGGGCTTACGAGCAGTACTTC. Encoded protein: CASSLGQGAYEQYF.

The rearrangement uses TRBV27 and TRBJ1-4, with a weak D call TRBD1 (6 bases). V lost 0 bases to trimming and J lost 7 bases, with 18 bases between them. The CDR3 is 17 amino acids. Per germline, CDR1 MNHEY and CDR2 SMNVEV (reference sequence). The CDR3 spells CASSLSTGGRGIEKLFF. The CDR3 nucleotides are TGTGCCAGCAGTTTATCGACCGGGGGGCGCGGAATTGAAAAACTGTTTTTT.

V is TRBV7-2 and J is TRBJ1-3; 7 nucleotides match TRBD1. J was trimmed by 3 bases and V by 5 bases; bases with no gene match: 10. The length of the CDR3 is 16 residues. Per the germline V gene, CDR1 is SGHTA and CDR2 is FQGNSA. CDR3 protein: CASSPRQGSFGNTIYF. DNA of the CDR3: TGTGCCAGCAGCCCCAGACAGGGAAGCTTTGGAAACACCATATATTTT.

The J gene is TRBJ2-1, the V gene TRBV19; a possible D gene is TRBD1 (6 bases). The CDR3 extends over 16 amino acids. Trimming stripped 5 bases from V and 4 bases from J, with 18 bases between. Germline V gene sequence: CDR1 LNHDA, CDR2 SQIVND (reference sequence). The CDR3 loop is CASSRPQGIRYNEQFF. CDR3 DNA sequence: TGTGCCAGTAGTCGTCCACAGGGCATTAGATACAATGAGCAGTTCTTC.

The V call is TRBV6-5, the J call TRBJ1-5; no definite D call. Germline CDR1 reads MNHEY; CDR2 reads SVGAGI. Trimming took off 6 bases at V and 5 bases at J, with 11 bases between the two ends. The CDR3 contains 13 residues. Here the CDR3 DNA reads TGTGCCAGCAGACGGGATATAGATCAGCCCCAGCATTTT. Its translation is CASRRDIDQPQHF.

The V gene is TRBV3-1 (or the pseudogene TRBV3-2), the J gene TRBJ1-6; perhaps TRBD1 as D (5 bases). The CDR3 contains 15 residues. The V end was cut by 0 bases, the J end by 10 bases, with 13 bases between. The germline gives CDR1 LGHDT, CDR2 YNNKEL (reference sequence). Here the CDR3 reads CASSQDSRVDSPLHF. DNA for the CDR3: TGTGCCAGCAGCCAAGATTCCAGGGTGGACTCACCCCTCCACTTT.

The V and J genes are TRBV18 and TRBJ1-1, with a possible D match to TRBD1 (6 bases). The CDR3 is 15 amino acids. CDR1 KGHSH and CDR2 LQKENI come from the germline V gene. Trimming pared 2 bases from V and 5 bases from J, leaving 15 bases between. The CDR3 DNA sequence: TGTGCCAGCTCACCAGTGACAGGAGGTACTACTGAAGCTTTCTTT. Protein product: CASSPVTGGTTEAFF.

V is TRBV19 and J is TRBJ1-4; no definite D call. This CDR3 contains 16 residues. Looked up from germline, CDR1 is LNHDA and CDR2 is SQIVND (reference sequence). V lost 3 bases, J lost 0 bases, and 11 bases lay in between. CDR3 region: CASSIAHSSTNEKLFF. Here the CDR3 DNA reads TGTGCCAGTAGTATTGCGCACTCATCAACTAATGAAAAACTGTTTTTT.

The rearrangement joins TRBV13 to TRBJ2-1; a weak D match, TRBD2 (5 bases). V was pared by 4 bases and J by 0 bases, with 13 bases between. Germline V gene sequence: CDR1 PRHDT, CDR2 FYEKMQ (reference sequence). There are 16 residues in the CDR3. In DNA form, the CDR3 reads TGTGCCAGCAGCTCGACTACCGGCAGCTCCTACAATGAGCAGTTCTTC. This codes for CASSSTTGSSYNEQFF.

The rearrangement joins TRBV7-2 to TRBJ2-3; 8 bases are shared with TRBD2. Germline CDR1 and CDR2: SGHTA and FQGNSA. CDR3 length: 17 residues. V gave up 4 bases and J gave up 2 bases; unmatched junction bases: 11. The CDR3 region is CASSWRRRGAITDTQYF. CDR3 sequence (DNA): TGTGCCAGCAGCTGGCGGCGGCGGGGGGCCATCACAGATACGCAGTATTTT.

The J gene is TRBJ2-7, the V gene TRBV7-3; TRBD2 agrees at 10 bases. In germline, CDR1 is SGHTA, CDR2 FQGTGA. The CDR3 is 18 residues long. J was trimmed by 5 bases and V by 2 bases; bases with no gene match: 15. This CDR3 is CASSLPVAGGAPFNEQYF. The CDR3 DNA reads TGTGCCAGCAGCTTACCCGTAGCGGGAGGAGCCCCTTTTAACGAGCAGTACTTC.

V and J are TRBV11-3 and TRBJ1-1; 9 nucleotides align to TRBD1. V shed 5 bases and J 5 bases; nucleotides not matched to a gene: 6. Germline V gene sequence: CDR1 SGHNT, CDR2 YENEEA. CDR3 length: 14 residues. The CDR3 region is CASSMTGGNTEAFF. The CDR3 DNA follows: TGTGCCAGCAGCATGACAGGGGGGAATACTGAAGCTTTCTTT.